These 3 T cell receptor beta chains share one sample of origin, sequenced in a study of T cell responses to AZD1222 COVID-19 vaccine. This table comes from immunoSEQ multiplex PCR, and its TCRdb copy is limited to in-frame clones, with some not included. The sample shows around 220,000 clones, roughly 94% of them seen only once. The source was peripheral blood, collected 28 days after the second dose of the MenACWY control vaccine. The receptors were gathered from an adult who received the MenACWY meningococcal vaccine as a control.

The V gene is TRBV7-3, the J gene TRBJ2-1; 11 bases agree with TRBD2. The V gene end was trimmed by 6 bases and the J gene end by 7 bases; junction bases not matched to a gene: 8. The CDR3 length is 15 residues. Germline loops: CDR1 SGHTA, CDR2 FQGTGA. The CDR3 reads CASSQTSGTPNEQFF. The CDR3 DNA reads TGTGCCAGCAGTCAGACTAGCGGGACTCCAAATGAGCAGTTCTTC.

The CDR3 nucleotides are TGTGCCAGCAGCTTAAGAGGGACAGGGGGTGTTGCTTTCTTT. Translating it yields CASSLRGTGGVAFF. This sequence joins TRBV7-3 and TRBJ1-1, with 11 bases aligning to TRBD1. CDR1 and CDR2 (germline): SGHTA, FQGTGA. J gave up 11 bases and V 1 base, and 6 bases lay outside the gene matches. The length of the CDR3 is 14 residues.

The chain carries TRBV5-1 and TRBJ2-1; 11 positions match TRBD2. The V segment lost 0 bases and the J segment 7 bases; nucleotides outside the gene matches: 6. The CDR3 runs to 16 residues. Germline CDR1 is SGHRS and CDR2 is YFSETQ. CDR3 nucleotides: TGCGCCAGCAGCTTGGACCCGGGACTAGCGGCTAATGAGCAGTTCTTC. This translates into CASSLDPGLAANEQFF.